The 8 T cell receptor beta chains in this list originate from one sample, sequenced in a study of PD-1 blockade in mismatch repair-deficient tumors. Generated by immunoSEQ multiplex PCR, the TCRdb table keeps only in-frame clones and is missing some. The sample records about 100,000 clones, approximately 83% being singletons. The sample here was peripheral blood, taken roughly 35 weeks after starting pembrolizumab. The receptors here all came from an adult with mismatch repair-deficient cancer.

This chain links TRBV7-3 with TRBJ1-1, with D perhaps matching TRBD1 (6 bases). Trimming pared 5 bases from V and 1 base from J, leaving 11 bases between. The germline CDR1 and CDR2 sequences are SGHTA and FQGTGA. This CDR3 spans 14 amino acids. In DNA, the CDR3 is TGTGCCAGCAGCGAGACAGGCCCGAACACTGAAGCTTTCTTT. Translating it yields CASSETGPNTEAFF. Using reference TRBV7-3 and TRBJ1-1 for the parts outside the CDR3, the full variable domain is GAGVSQTPSNKVTEKGKYVELRCDPISGHTALYWYRQSLGQGPEFLIYFQGTGAADDSGLPNDRFFAVRPEGSVSTLKIQRTERGDSAVYLCASSETGPNTEAFFGQGTRLTVV.

CDR3 bases: TGTGCCAGCAGCTTTCCCAGCGGGAGGTATGAGCAGTTCTTC. It yields the protein CASSFPSGRYEQFF. The rearrangement links TRBV5-6 to TRBJ2-1; 9 nucleotides line up with TRBD2. CDR1 and CDR2 from the germline V gene are SGHDT and YYEEEE. The CDR3 has 14 residues. V was clipped by 2 bases and J by 8 bases; unmatched bases: 5.

The chain employs TRBV2 and TRBJ2-2; D may match TRBD1 or TRBD2 (5 bases each). The CDR3 length is 15 residues. Germline assignment: CDR1 SNHLY and CDR2 FYNNEI. V dropped 8 bases and J dropped 10 bases, with 23 bases sitting between them. DNA for the CDR3: TGTGCCAGCCACGAGTGGGACCTAAACAACATGGAGCTGTTTTTT. Translated: CASHEWDLNNMELFF.

The V and J genes are TRBV28 and TRBJ2-7, with TRBD2 matching 12 bases. Germline-derived CDR1 and CDR2 are MDHEN and SYDVKM. The CDR3 totals 16 residues. V gave up 7 bases and J gave up 4 bases; unmatched junction bases: 11. The CDR3, as DNA: TGTGCCAGCACGCTAGCGGGAGGGCCCGGTCTTTACGAGCAGTACTTC. Protein: CASTLAGGPGLYEQYF. The whole variable domain, remainder taken from reference TRBV28 and TRBJ2-7, is DVKVTQSSRYLVKRTGEKVFLECVQDMDHENMFWYRQDPGLGLRLIYFSYDVKMKEKGDIPEGYSVSREKKERFSLILESASTNQTSMYLCASTLAGGPGLYEQYFGPGTRLTVT.

The gene calls are TRBV27 and TRBJ1-2; D is possibly TRBD1 (5 bases). The CDR3 extends over 15 amino acids. Trimming removed 4 bases at V and 3 bases at J, with 15 bases between. Germline V gives CDR1 MNHEY, CDR2 SMNVEV (reference sequence). Written as DNA, the CDR3 is TGTGCCAGCAGTTCGGCAGGGACCAGCTACTATGGCTACACCTTC. Translation gives CASSSAGTSYYGYTF.

The chain couples TRBV5-8 to TRBJ1-4; D gene unclear. The CDR3 runs 12 residues. Germline V CDR1 and CDR2: SGHTS, YDEGEE. The V end was cut by 4 bases, the J end by 5 bases, with 6 bases between. The CDR3 loop is CASSPGNEKLFF. The DNA for the CDR3 is TGTGCCAGCAGCCCGGGGAATGAAAAACTGTTTTTT.

The J gene is TRBJ2-7, the V gene TRBV18; 12 bases fit TRBD2. V lost 0 bases to trimming and J lost 6 bases; unmatched junction nucleotides: 12. The germline CDR1 and CDR2 sequences are KGHSH and LQKENI. The CDR3 is 18 residues long. The CDR3, as DNA: TGTGCCAGCTCACCACCGGTCCTTGGACTAGCGGGATTCAGCGAGCAGTACTTC. It translates to CASSPPVLGLAGFSEQYF. The full variable domain, in which reference TRBV18 and TRBJ2-7 provide the parts outside the CDR3, is NAGVMQNPRHLVRRRGQEARLRCSPMKGHSHVYWYRQLPEEGLKFMVYLQKENIIDESGMPKERFSAEFPKEGPSILRIQQVVRGDSAAYFCASSPPVLGLAGFSEQYFGPGTRLTVT.

The chain combines TRBV4-1 with TRBJ2-3, with TRBD1 identical over 9 bases. The CDR3 contains 17 residues. V lost 4 bases, J lost 2 bases, and 10 bases stayed unmatched. Germline loops: CDR1 MGHRA, CDR2 YSYEKL. In DNA, the CDR3 is TGCGCCAGCAGCCCCTACGGCACAGGGGGCCCCACAGATACGCAGTATTTT. Its protein is CASSPYGTGGPTDTQYF.